The T cell receptor (beta chain) described here comes from a study of blood T cell repertoires in COVID-19. The germline V and J ends were trimmed by 3 bases and 0 bases, with 10 bases remaining between them. The CDR3 spans 15 residues. Germline-derived CDR1 and CDR2 are LNHDA and SQIVND (reference sequence). In the authors' workflow: Using reference gene primer amplification, nucleated cell counts were estimated. Measured with immunoSEQ multiplex PCR; TCRdb has only the in-frame clones, and not every one. The V and J calls and clone size are taken from that table; D and trimming were inferred from the DNA. The data contain tens of thousands of clones, around nine tenths of them singletons.

The clonotype was recovered from a man between 45 and 60 years old with active or convalescent COVID-19. The J gene is TRBJ2-3, the V gene TRBV19, with D tentatively TRBD1 (5 bases). Sequenced: peripheral blood. CDR3 sequence (DNA): TGTGCCAGTAGTATTTCAGGGCCTAGCACAGATACGCAGTATTTT. Translating it yields CASSISGPSTDTQYF.